The clone carrying this TCR beta chain is a singleton in its sample. What it binds is not known. Profiling relied on immunoSEQ multiplex PCR, and the TCRdb table lists in-frame clones only, not all of them. This sample carries more than 85,000 clones, about 86% of them seen once, and the ten largest clones take roughly 7.9%. This sample is part of a study of T cell responses to AZD1222 COVID-19 vaccine. General study points: Regions 160-218 and 743-854 held dominance among vaccine-associated CD4 TCRs, which spanned spike. Mostly white British, mostly female donors; authors suggested clonal diversity may be underestimated.

This CDR3 is built from 16 residues. V was trimmed by 1 base and J by 4 bases, leaving 14 bases between them. In germline, CDR1 is SGHTS, CDR2 YDEGEE. The V gene is TRBV5-8, the J gene TRBJ2-2; D is possibly TRBD2 (6 bases). The TCR sequence derives from an adult in good health. The source was peripheral blood, collected on day 0 of AZD1222 vaccination. CDR3 sequence: CASSLLSGVVTGELFF. DNA for the CDR3: TGTGCCAGCAGCTTGTTATCGGGAGTCGTCACCGGGGAGCTGTTTTTT.